The rows below give T cell receptor beta chains drawn from one sample of a study of blood T cells in healthy people across ages. TCRdb called the 5' RACE reads again in MiXCR, with one record for every CDR3 protein. This table has roughly 1 million distinct CDR3 sequences, under 30% appearing once. A further study also used this sample, focusing on T cells of mothers and their children.

Sequenced: blood. These receptors all come from a girl aged 2-15 years in good health. Each CDR3 is given with its conserved first and last residue. Each record gives: J gene, D gene, V gene, clone size, CDR3 protein, CDR3 DNA. The D gene is left open where the match is weak. Some rows mark clone size as missing; the rest say once, few, many or name a class of expanded clone.

j_gene: TRBJ2-7; d_gene: TRBD2; v_gene: TRBV7-6; abundance: NA; CDR3aa: CASRTSGGTHSYEQYF; CDR3nt: TGTGCCAGCCGGACTAGCGGGGGGACACACTCCTACGAGCAGTACTTC
j_gene: TRBJ1-1; d_gene: NA; v_gene: TRBV6-5; abundance: few; CDR3aa: CASSNIFVLRSFTEAFF; CDR3nt: TGTGCCAGCAGTAACATCTTCGTCTTGCGGTCGTTCACTGAAGCTTTCTTT
j_gene: TRBJ2-7; d_gene: NA; v_gene: TRBV9; abundance: NA; CDR3aa: CASSVGWGRNYEQYF; CDR3nt: TGTGCCAGCAGCGTAGGGTGGGGGCGAAATTACGAGCAGTACTTC
j_gene: TRBJ2-5; d_gene: TRBD2; v_gene: TRBV2; abundance: NA; CDR3aa: CASSDPLAGGETQYF; CDR3nt: TGTGCCAGCAGTGATCCTCTAGCGGGGGGAGAGACCCAGTACTTC
j_gene: TRBJ2-1; d_gene: NA; v_gene: TRBV5-1; abundance: NA; CDR3aa: CASSSHLENEQFF; CDR3nt: TGCGCCAGCAGCTCACACTTGGAAAATGAGCAGTTCTTC
j_gene: TRBJ2-7; d_gene: NA; v_gene: TRBV7-6; abundance: NA; CDR3aa: CASSLGGGLSYEQYF; CDR3nt: TGTGCCAGCAGCTTAGGGGGGGGCCTCTCCTACGAGCAGTACTTC
j_gene: TRBJ2-1; d_gene: TRBD2; v_gene: TRBV20-1; abundance: few; CDR3aa: CSARALLAGMGQFF; CDR3nt: TGCAGTGCTAGAGCCCTCCTAGCGGGAATGGGTCAGTTCTTC
j_gene: TRBJ2-1; d_gene: TRBD2; v_gene: TRBV7-3; abundance: few; CDR3aa: CASSSSGRNQFF; CDR3nt: TGTGCCAGCAGCTCGAGCGGGAGAAACCAGTTCTTC
j_gene: TRBJ2-7; d_gene: NA; v_gene: TRBV5-1; abundance: NA; CDR3aa: CASSSVTSNEQYF; CDR3nt: TGCGCCAGCAGCTCGGTAACTAGCAACGAGCAGTACTTC
j_gene: TRBJ2-1; d_gene: NA; v_gene: TRBV12-5; abundance: few; CDR3aa: CASGSGPYNEQFF; CDR3nt: TGTGCTAGTGGTTCGGGACCCTACAATGAGCAGTTCTTC
j_gene: TRBJ1-4; d_gene: TRBD1; v_gene: TRBV5-1; abundance: NA; CDR3aa: CASSFDRGSEKLFF; CDR3nt: TGCGCCAGCAGCTTCGACAGGGGGAGTGAAAAACTGTTTTTT
j_gene: TRBJ2-1; d_gene: TRBD2; v_gene: TRBV5-1; abundance: few; CDR3aa: CASSSTGTSGRKNEQFF; CDR3nt: TGCGCCAGCAGCTCGACCGGGACTAGCGGGAGGAAAAACGAGCAGTTCTTC
j_gene: TRBJ1-3; d_gene: NA; v_gene: TRBV28; abundance: few; CDR3aa: CASRRGGSGNTIYF; CDR3nt: TGTGCCAGCAGAAGGGGTGGCTCTGGAAACACCATATATTTT
j_gene: TRBJ2-7; d_gene: TRBD1; v_gene: TRBV4-2; abundance: NA; CDR3aa: CASSHRGSTYEQYF; CDR3nt: TGTGCCAGCAGCCACAGGGGGAGCACCTACGAGCAGTACTTC
j_gene: TRBJ1-1; d_gene: TRBD1; v_gene: TRBV20-1; abundance: many; CDR3aa: CSAPGTGNTEAFF; CDR3nt: TGCAGTGCCCCCGGGACAGGGAACACTGAAGCTTTCTTT
j_gene: TRBJ2-1; d_gene: NA; v_gene: TRBV20-1; abundance: once; CDR3aa: CSALEGEQFF; CDR3nt: TGCAGTGCCTTGGAGGGTGAGCAGTTCTTC
j_gene: TRBJ2-1; d_gene: TRBD2; v_gene: TRBV7-2; abundance: NA; CDR3aa: CASTSGYYNEQFF; CDR3nt: TGTGCCTCAACTAGCGGGTATTACAATGAGCAGTTCTTC
j_gene: TRBJ1-1; d_gene: NA; v_gene: TRBV29-1; abundance: NA; CDR3aa: CSVKSGTEAFF; CDR3nt: TGCAGCGTTAAGTCCGGAACTGAAGCTTTCTTT
j_gene: TRBJ2-7; d_gene: NA; v_gene: TRBV28; abundance: NA; CDR3aa: CASSFVESYEQYF; CDR3nt: TGTGCCAGCAGTTTCGTTGAATCCTACGAGCAGTACTTC
j_gene: TRBJ1-1; d_gene: TRBD1; v_gene: TRBV29-1; abundance: NA; CDR3aa: CSVSGTGQTEAFF; CDR3nt: TGCAGCGTCTCCGGGACAGGGCAAACTGAAGCTTTCTTT
j_gene: TRBJ2-7; d_gene: TRBD1; v_gene: TRBV4-1; abundance: NA; CDR3aa: CASSHALEDREFHEQYF; CDR3nt: TGCGCCAGCAGCCACGCCTTAGAGGACAGGGAGTTCCACGAGCAGTACTTC
j_gene: TRBJ2-5; d_gene: NA; v_gene: TRBV27; abundance: few; CDR3aa: CASGLVGGSQETQYF; CDR3nt: TGTGCCAGCGGATTAGTCGGGGGATCTCAAGAGACCCAGTACTTC
j_gene: TRBJ2-1; d_gene: NA; v_gene: TRBV4-2; abundance: NA; CDR3aa: CASSPQGDWTSYNEQFF; CDR3nt: TGTGCCAGCAGCCCCCAGGGGGACTGGACCTCCTACAATGAGCAGTTCTTC
j_gene: TRBJ2-5; d_gene: NA; v_gene: TRBV6-1; abundance: few; CDR3aa: CASIESNRLIQETQYF; CDR3nt: TGTGCCAGCATAGAATCGAACAGACTGATCCAAGAGACCCAGTACTTC
j_gene: TRBJ1-1; d_gene: NA; v_gene: TRBV24-1; abundance: NA; CDR3aa: CATRDRREAFF; CDR3nt: TGTGCCACCAGGGACAGACGTGAAGCTTTCTTT
j_gene: TRBJ2-3; d_gene: TRBD1; v_gene: TRBV7-2; abundance: few; CDR3aa: CASSPLQGGTDTQYF; CDR3nt: TGTGCCAGCAGCCCACTTCAGGGGGGCACAGATACGCAGTATTTT
j_gene: TRBJ2-7; d_gene: NA; v_gene: TRBV3-1; abundance: NA; CDR3aa: CASSRTSVGGNYEQYF; CDR3nt: TGTGCCAGCAGCCGAACTTCAGTCGGGGGAAACTACGAGCAGTACTTC
j_gene: TRBJ2-1; d_gene: NA; v_gene: TRBV12-3/TRBV12-4; abundance: NA; CDR3aa: CASSPPQGSRYEQFF; CDR3nt: TGTGCCAGCAGTCCGCCACAGGGAAGTCGTTATGAGCAGTTCTTC
j_gene: TRBJ1-5; d_gene: NA; v_gene: TRBV4-1; abundance: NA; CDR3aa: CASSQIDSDGGQLAQHF; CDR3nt: TGCGCCAGCAGTCAAATCGACTCGGACGGGGGGCAATTGGCCCAGCATTTT
j_gene: TRBJ1-2; d_gene: TRBD1; v_gene: TRBV12-3/TRBV12-4; abundance: NA; CDR3aa: CAISFGQGAYGYTF; CDR3nt: TGTGCCATCAGTTTTGGGCAGGGGGCTTATGGCTACACCTTC
j_gene: TRBJ1-1; d_gene: NA; v_gene: TRBV12-5; abundance: few; CDR3aa: CASGFGTTEAFF; CDR3nt: TGTGCTAGTGGTTTCGGAACCACTGAAGCTTTCTTT
j_gene: TRBJ2-7; d_gene: NA; v_gene: TRBV21-1; abundance: NA; CDR3aa: CASSYPKNPSGSKYEQYF; CDR3nt: TGTGCCAGCAGTTACCCGAAAAACCCTAGCGGGAGTAAGTACGAGCAGTACTTC
j_gene: TRBJ2-5; d_gene: NA; v_gene: TRBV10-3; abundance: few; CDR3aa: CAISEGIGMTWVETQYF; CDR3nt: TGTGCCATCAGTGAGGGGATTGGGATGACCTGGGTGGAGACCCAGTACTTC
j_gene: TRBJ2-7; d_gene: NA; v_gene: TRBV7-6; abundance: NA; CDR3aa: CASSLEEGGKYEQYF; CDR3nt: TGTGCCAGCAGCTTGGAGGAAGGCGGGAAATACGAGCAGTACTTC
j_gene: TRBJ1-1; d_gene: NA; v_gene: TRBV29-1; abundance: few; CDR3aa: CSVEPGALF; CDR3nt: TGCAGCGTTGAACCGGGGGCTCTCTTT
j_gene: TRBJ2-1; d_gene: NA; v_gene: TRBV29-1; abundance: few; CDR3aa: CSVEVASALPNEQFF; CDR3nt: TGCAGCGTTGAAGTAGCTAGCGCCCTCCCCAATGAGCAGTTCTTC
j_gene: TRBJ1-1; d_gene: TRBD1; v_gene: TRBV7-2; abundance: NA; CDR3aa: CASSKGTVMNTEAFF; CDR3nt: TGTGCCAGCAGCAAGGGGACAGTTATGAACACTGAAGCTTTCTTT
j_gene: TRBJ1-4; d_gene: TRBD1; v_gene: TRBV29-1; abundance: few; CDR3aa: CSITPGQGNEKLFF; CDR3nt: TGCAGCATAACTCCGGGACAGGGAAATGAAAAACTGTTTTTT
j_gene: TRBJ1-5; d_gene: NA; v_gene: TRBV27; abundance: few; CDR3aa: CASSLYGGNQPQHF; CDR3nt: TGTGCCAGCAGCCTTTATGGGGGGAATCAGCCCCAGCATTTT
j_gene: TRBJ2-4; d_gene: NA; v_gene: TRBV4-3; abundance: NA; CDR3aa: CASSQELGDIQYF; CDR3nt: TGCGCCAGCAGCCAAGAGTTAGGGGACATTCAGTACTTC
j_gene: TRBJ2-1; d_gene: TRBD1; v_gene: TRBV9; abundance: few; CDR3aa: CASSPWDRSYNEQFF; CDR3nt: TGTGCCAGCAGCCCATGGGACAGGTCCTACAATGAGCAGTTCTTC
j_gene: TRBJ2-7; d_gene: TRBD2; v_gene: TRBV7-2; abundance: few; CDR3aa: CASSFRGTSAYEQYF; CDR3nt: TGTGCCAGCAGCTTCCGGGGGACTAGCGCCTACGAGCAGTACTTC
j_gene: TRBJ2-5; d_gene: NA; v_gene: TRBV9; abundance: few; CDR3aa: CASSSVQGPQETQYF; CDR3nt: TGCGCCAGCAGCTCGGTTCAGGGACCACAAGAGACCCAGTACTTC
j_gene: TRBJ1-2; d_gene: NA; v_gene: TRBV4-1; abundance: NA; CDR3aa: CASSQDRQLPNYGYTF; CDR3nt: TGCGCCAGCAGCCAAGATAGACAGCTCCCTAACTATGGCTACACCTTC
j_gene: TRBJ2-1; d_gene: NA; v_gene: TRBV29-1; abundance: NA; CDR3aa: CSVVTGNGNEQFF; CDR3nt: TGCAGCGTTGTAACAGGGAATGGCAATGAGCAGTTCTTC
j_gene: TRBJ1-2; d_gene: TRBD1; v_gene: TRBV6-4; abundance: few; CDR3aa: CASSDSRGRGLYGYTF; CDR3nt: TGTGCCAGCAGTGACTCAAGGGGCAGGGGGCTCTATGGCTACACCTTC
j_gene: TRBJ2-3; d_gene: NA; v_gene: TRBV7-9; abundance: NA; CDR3aa: CASSLGYNPVSDTQYF; CDR3nt: TGTGCCAGCAGCTTAGGCTACAATCCAGTCTCAGATACGCAGTATTTT
j_gene: TRBJ2-2; d_gene: NA; v_gene: TRBV6-5; abundance: NA; CDR3aa: CASSYVTANTGELFF; CDR3nt: TGTGCCAGCAGTTACGTGACAGCGAACACCGGGGAGCTGTTTTTT